This T cell receptor beta chain derives from a study of CD8+ T cells in alopecia areata. Study conclusions and caveats: In scalp samples, resident alphabeta T cells of normal skin are also sequenced. Patients shared TCRs less clearly than mice did, possibly for HLA-related reasons.

Extracted from the samples, RNA was reverse transcribed into cDNA to serve as the sequencing template. TCRdb's table, derived via immunoSEQ multiplex PCR, lists solely in-frame clones and lacks some. Among some 200,000 clones listed, about 61% were seen once. This clone appeared a few times. Its antigen remains unknown. The CDR3 runs 16 residues. Unmatched junction bases numbered 5, after V lost 0 bases and J lost 2 bases. CDR1 is SQVTM, CDR2 ANQGSEA, per germline. Using a FACSAria, the CD4+ and CD8+ T cells were sorted from the PBMCs. The chain uses TRBV29-1 and TRBJ2-1; TRBD2 matches 9 bases. Sequenced: CD8+ T cells sorted from blood. This receptor was taken from a human donor in good health. The CDR3 spells CSVEDGLAGTYNEQFF. The CDR3 region has the DNA TGCAGCGTTGAAGATGGGCTAGCGGGGACCTACAATGAGCAGTTCTTC.